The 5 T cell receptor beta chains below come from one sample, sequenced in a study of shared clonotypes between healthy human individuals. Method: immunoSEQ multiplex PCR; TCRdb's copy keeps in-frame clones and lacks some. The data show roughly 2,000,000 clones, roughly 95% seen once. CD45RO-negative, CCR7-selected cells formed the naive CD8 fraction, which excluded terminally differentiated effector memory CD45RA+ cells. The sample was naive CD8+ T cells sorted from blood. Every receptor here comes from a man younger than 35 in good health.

CDR3 loop: CASSATIGLRAYEQYF. The CDR3 nucleotides read TGTGCCAGCAGCGCCACTATCGGACTCAGGGCCTACGAGCAGTACTTC. This chain uses TRBV13 with TRBJ2-7; TRBD1 or TRBD2 may be the D gene (5 bases each). This CDR3 has 16 residues. Germline assignment: CDR1 PRHDT and CDR2 FYEKMQ (reference sequence). Between the trimmed V and J ends, which lost 5 bases and 2 bases, there was a span of 19 bases. Full variable domain (missing parts from reference TRBV13 and TRBJ2-7): AAGVIQSPRHLIKEKRETATLKCYPIPRHDTVYWYQQGPGQDPQFLISFYEKMQSDKGSIPDRFSAQQFSDYHSELNMSSLELGDSALYFCASSATIGLRAYEQYFGPGTRLTVT.

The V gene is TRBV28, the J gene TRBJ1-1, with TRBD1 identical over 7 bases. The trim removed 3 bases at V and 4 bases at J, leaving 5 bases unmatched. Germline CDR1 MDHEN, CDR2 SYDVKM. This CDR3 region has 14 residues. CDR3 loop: CASSFAGGFTEAFF. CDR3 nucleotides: TGTGCCAGCAGTTTCGCAGGGGGGTTCACTGAAGCTTTCTTT.

The CDR3 DNA is TGCGCCAGCAGTGATATGTCTAGCGGGGCCTACGAGCAGTACTTC. Translation gives CASSDMSSGAYEQYF. This sequence joins TRBV10-1 and TRBJ2-7; the match to TRBD2 covers 9 bases. Germline values: CDR1 WNHNN, CDR2 SYGVQD (reference sequence). This CDR3 is built from 15 residues. Trimming took 3 bases from V and 2 from J; bases not matched to a gene: 5.

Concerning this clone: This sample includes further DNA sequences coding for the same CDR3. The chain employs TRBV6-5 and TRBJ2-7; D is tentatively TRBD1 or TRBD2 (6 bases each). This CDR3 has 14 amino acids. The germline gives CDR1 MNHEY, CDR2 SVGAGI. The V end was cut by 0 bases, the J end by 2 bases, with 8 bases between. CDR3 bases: TGTGCCAGCAGTTACTCGGAGGGGGCCTACGAGCAGTACTTC. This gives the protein CASSYSEGAYEQYF.

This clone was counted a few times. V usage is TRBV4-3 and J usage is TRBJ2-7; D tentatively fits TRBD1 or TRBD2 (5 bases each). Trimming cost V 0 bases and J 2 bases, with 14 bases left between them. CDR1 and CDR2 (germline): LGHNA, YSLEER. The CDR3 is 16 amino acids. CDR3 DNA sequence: TGCGCCAGCAGCCAAGATGGGGATGGGACCGCCTACGAGCAGTACTTC. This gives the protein CASSQDGDGTAYEQYF.